The present entry profiles one T cell receptor (beta chain) with its context. These data belong to a study of T cell repertoires in cytomegalovirus infection. Germline loops: CDR1 DFQATT, CDR2 SNEGSKA (reference sequence). The CDR3 runs 11 residues. V lost 2 bases and J 6 bases, leaving 7 bases between the germline ends. MiXCR, applied by TCRdb to the reads, yields one record per CDR3 protein. The data show 200,000 or so distinct CDR3 sequences, roughly 19% seen once. Sequencing used PBMCs. This receptor was identified in a human donor in good health (CMV status not recorded). Some clones in this sample may be carry-over from other donors' samples. This chain connects TRBV20-1 to TRBJ1-1; D perhaps matches TRBD1 (5 bases). The CDR3: CSARRGSEAFF. As DNA, the CDR3 is TGCAGTGCTAGACGGGGGTCTGAAGCTTTCTTT.